This T cell receptor beta chain stems from a study of blood T cell repertoires in COVID-19. The V gene end was trimmed by 6 bases and the J gene end by 2 bases; junction bases not matched to a gene: 3. The CDR3 loop spans 14 amino acids. Germline CDR1 is SNHLY and CDR2 is FYNNEI. This clone was recorded a few times. Those enrolled, adults aged roughly 18 to 89 years, came from about two dozen US areas. Allocation to cohorts depended on clinical history reported by the participants. Authors' analysis steps: Reference gene primer amplification in the assay estimated nucleated cell counts. Clones were read by immunoSEQ multiplex PCR, and TCRdb kept only the in-frame ones, dropping some. The V and J calls and clone size are taken from that table; D and trimming were inferred from the DNA. The sample carries 160,000 or so clones, less than 85% recorded once.

The sample was PBMCs or T cells enriched from blood (not recorded which). V is TRBV2 and J is TRBJ1-5, with 8 bases identical to TRBD1. The clonotype comes from a man in his fifties or sixties who had recovered from COVID-19. DNA of the CDR3: TGTGCCAGCAGGCCAGGGGGCGGCAATCAGCCCCAGCATTTT. This sequence encodes CASRPGGGNQPQHF.